This T cell receptor (beta chain) appears in the sequencing data of a study of human T cells and chemical hapten exposure. The junction had 11 bases not matched to a gene; V was cut back by 5 bases and J by 2 bases. Germline loops: CDR1 MNHEY, CDR2 SVGAGI. The CDR3 spans 16 residues. Indicated time point: healthy volunteer bleed at 2 weeks. Total RNA extraction was carried out from unfractionated whole blood. This clonotype was seen a handful of times. Its target is not known. Individual cDNA molecules each carried unique molecular identifiers attached by the library. TCRdb re-called the RACE reads with MiXCR, one entry per CDR3 protein. Found here are over 100,000 distinct CDR3 sequences, approximately 8.3% of them singletons; the top ten hold 1.5% to 2%. Points from the study as a whole: No shift was seen in TCRs above 1 in 1000 frequency with DPC sensitization.

This sequence was found in a male donor in good health. Some clones in this sample may be carry-over from other donors' samples. The J gene is TRBJ2-7, the V gene TRBV6-5, with 8 bases lining up with TRBD2. Input material: whole blood. CDR3 nucleotides: TGTGCCAGCAGTCACGCAGCGGGAGTTATCCCCTACGAGCAGTACTTC. Translating it yields CASSHAAGVIPYEQYF.